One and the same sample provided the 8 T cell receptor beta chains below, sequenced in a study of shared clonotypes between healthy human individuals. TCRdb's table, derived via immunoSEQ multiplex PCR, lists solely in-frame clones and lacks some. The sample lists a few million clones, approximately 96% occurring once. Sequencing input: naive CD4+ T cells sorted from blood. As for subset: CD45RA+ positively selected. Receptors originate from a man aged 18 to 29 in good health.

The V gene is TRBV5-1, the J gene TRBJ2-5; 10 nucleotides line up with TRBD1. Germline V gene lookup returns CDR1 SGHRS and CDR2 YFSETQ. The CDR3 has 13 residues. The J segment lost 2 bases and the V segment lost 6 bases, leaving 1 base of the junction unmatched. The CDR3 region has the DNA TGCGCCAGCATGGACAGGGGGCAAGAGACCCAGTACTTC. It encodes CASMDRGQETQYF.

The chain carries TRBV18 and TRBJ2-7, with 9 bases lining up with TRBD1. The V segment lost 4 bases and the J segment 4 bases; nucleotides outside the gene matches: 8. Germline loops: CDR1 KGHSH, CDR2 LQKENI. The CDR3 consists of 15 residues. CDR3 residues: CASSHPGQGKYEQYF. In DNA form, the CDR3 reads TGTGCCAGCTCACATCCGGGACAGGGTAAATACGAGCAGTACTTC.

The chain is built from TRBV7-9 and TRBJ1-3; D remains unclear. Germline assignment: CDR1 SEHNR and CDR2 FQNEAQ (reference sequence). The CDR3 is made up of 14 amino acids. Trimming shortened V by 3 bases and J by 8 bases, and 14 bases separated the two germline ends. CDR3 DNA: TGTGCCAGCAGCTTCAGTGAGGTCCGGGACACCATATATTTT. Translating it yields CASSFSEVRDTIYF.

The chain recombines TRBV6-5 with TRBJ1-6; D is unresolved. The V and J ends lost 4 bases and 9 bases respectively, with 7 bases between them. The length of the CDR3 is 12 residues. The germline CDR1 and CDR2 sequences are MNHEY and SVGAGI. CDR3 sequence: CASSSPASPLHF. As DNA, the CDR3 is TGTGCCAGCAGTTCCCCCGCTTCACCCCTCCACTTT.

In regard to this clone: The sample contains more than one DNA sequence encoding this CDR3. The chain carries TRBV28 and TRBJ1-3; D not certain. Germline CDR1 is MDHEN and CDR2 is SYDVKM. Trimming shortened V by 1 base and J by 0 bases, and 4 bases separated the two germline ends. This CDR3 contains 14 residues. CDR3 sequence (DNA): TGTGCCAGCAGTTTATCAAGCTCTGGAAACACCATATATTTT. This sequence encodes CASSLSSSGNTIYF.

CDR3 nucleotide sequence: TGTGCCAGCACCCCGATCGGACAGGGTGGAAACACCATATATTTT. This gives the protein CASTPIGQGGNTIYF. The chain has TRBV6-5 and TRBJ1-3; 8 nucleotides line up with TRBD1. CDR3 length equals 15 residues. Germline values: CDR1 MNHEY, CDR2 SVGAGI. With V trimmed by 7 bases and J by 3 bases, 8 bases remained unmatched.

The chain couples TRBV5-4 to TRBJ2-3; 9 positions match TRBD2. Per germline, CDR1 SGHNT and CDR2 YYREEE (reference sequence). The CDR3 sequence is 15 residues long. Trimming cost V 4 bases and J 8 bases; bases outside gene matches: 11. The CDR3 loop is CASSHSGGQSGTQYF. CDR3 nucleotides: TGTGCCAGCAGCCATAGCGGGGGCCAATCCGGTACGCAGTATTTT.

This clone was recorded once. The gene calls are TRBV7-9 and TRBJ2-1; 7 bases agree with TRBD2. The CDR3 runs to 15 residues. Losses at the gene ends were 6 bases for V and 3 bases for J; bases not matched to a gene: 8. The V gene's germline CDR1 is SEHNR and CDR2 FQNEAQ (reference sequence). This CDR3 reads CASSPSGAYYNEQFF. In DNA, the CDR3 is TGTGCCAGCAGTCCAAGCGGGGCATACTACAATGAGCAGTTCTTC.